This T cell receptor beta chain comes out of a study of pediatric ulcerative colitis. Per the germline V gene, CDR1 is SGHTA and CDR2 is FQGNSA. This CDR3 comprises 16 residues. The V end lost 3 bases, the J end lost 0 bases, and 12 bases lay between the germline ends. The assay was run at survey level. Samples were sequenced at Survey level, maximum 500,000 reads. Only in-frame clones appear in the TCRdb table, and some are missing; sequencing was by immunoSEQ multiplex PCR. The profile shows fewer than 7,000 clones, about 90% of them singletons. The chain recombines TRBV7-2 with TRBJ1-3, with a weak D call TRBD1 (6 bases). This TCR derives from a girl aged 10 to 17 who was a control in a study of pediatric ulcerative colitis. The source material was blood. The CDR3 DNA follows: TGTGCCAGCAGCTTGTACAGGGCCCCCTCTGGAAACACCATATATTTT. This translates into CASSLYRAPSGNTIYF.